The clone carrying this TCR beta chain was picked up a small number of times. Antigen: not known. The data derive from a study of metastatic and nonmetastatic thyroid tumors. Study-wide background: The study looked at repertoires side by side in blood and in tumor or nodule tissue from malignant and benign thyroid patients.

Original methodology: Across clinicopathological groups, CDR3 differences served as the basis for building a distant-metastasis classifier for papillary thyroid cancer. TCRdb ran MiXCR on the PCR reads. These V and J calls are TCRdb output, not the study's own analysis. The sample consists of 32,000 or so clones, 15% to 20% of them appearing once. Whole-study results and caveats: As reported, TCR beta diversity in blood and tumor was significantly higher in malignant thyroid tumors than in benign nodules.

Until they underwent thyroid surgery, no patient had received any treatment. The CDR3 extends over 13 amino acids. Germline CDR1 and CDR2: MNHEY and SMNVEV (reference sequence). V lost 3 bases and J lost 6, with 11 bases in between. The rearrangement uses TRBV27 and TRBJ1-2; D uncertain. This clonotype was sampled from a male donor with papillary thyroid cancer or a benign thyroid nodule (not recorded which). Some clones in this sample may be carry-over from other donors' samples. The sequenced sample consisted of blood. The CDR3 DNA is TGTGCCAGCAGTTTCGTGGGTCACCATGGCTACACCTTC. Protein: CASSFVGHHGYTF.